This record concerns one T cell receptor (beta chain) sequence. Authors' processing steps: Reference gene primer amplification in the assay estimated nucleated cell counts. Sequencing used immunoSEQ multiplex PCR; TCRdb keeps in-frame clones, though not all of them. V, J and clone size reflect that table, while D and trimming were determined from the DNA. The sample consists of 110,000 to 150,000 clones, over 80% of them appearing once. These data are taken from a study of blood T cell repertoires in COVID-19. On the study more broadly: Acute and convalescent COVID-19 samples came from the United States, Italy and Spain.

The J segment lost 3 bases and the V segment lost 4 bases, leaving 18 bases of the junction unmatched. This CDR3 comprises 20 residues. The germline CDR1 and CDR2 sequences are SGDLS and YYNGEE. Specimen: peripheral blood. The chain carries TRBV9 and TRBJ2-3; 12 positions match TRBD1. The TCR was taken from a woman between 45 and 65 years old with acute or convalescent COVID-19. The CDR3 nucleotides read TGTGCCAGCAGCCCCCGAGGGATGGGACAGGGGGCCTTTCGTACAGATACGCAGTATTTT. Its protein product is CASSPRGMGQGAFRTDTQYF.